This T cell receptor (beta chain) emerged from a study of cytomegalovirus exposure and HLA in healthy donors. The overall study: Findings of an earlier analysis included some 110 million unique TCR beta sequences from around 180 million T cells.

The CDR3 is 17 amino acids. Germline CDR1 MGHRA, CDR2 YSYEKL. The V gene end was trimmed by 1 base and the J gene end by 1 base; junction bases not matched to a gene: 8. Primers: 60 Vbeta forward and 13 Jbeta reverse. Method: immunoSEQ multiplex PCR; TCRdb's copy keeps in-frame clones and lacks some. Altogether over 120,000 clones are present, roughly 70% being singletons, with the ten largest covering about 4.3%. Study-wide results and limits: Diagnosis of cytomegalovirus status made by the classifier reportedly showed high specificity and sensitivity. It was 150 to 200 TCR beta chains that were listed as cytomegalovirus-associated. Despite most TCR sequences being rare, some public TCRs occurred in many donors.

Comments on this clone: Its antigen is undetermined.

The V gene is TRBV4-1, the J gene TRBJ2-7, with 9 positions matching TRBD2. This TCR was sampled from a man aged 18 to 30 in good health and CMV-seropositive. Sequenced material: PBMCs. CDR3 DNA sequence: TGCGCCAGCAGCCAAGGGGTAGCGGGAGCCATGTCCTACGAGCAGTACTTC. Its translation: CASSQGVAGAMSYEQYF.